These 22 T cell receptor beta chains originate from one sample sequenced in a study of OX40 agonist ivuxolimab in advanced cancers. The assay was immunoSEQ multiplex PCR, and TCRdb's table has in-frame clones only and misses some. The sample includes tens of thousands of clones, about 90% of them seen just once. This specimen consisted of CD4+ or CD8+ T cells sorted from blood, obtained in a trial of the OX40 agonist ivuxolimab. The receptors shown here come from an adult with an advanced solid tumor such as melanoma, head and neck, liver or kidney cancer.

J is TRBJ1-3 and V is TRBV7-2, with a tentative D call TRBD1 (5 bases). The CDR3 has 13 residues. Looked up from germline, CDR1 is SGHTA and CDR2 is FQGNSA. V lost 2 bases, J lost 7 bases, and 9 bases lay in between. CDR3 region: CASSLLGVNTIYF. The CDR3 bases are TGTGCCAGCAGCTTACTGGGGGTGAACACCATATATTTT.

In DNA, the CDR3 is TGTGCCAGCAGCCTCCTGCGGGCAGCGCAAGAGACCCAGTACTTC. The encoded protein is CASSLLRAAQETQYF. This sequence joins TRBV28 and TRBJ2-5, with D perhaps matching TRBD2 (5 bases). Germline loops: CDR1 MDHEN, CDR2 SYDVKM. This CDR3 spans 15 amino acids. V was cut by 6 bases and J by 2 bases, with 16 bases left in between. Complete variable domain (other parts from reference TRBV28 and TRBJ2-5): DVKVTQSSRYLVKRTGEKVFLECVQDMDHENMFWYRQDPGLGLRLIYFSYDVKMKEKGDIPEGYSVSREKKERFSLILESASTNQTSMYLCASSLLRAAQETQYFGPGTRLLVL.

The chain recombines TRBV7-2 with TRBJ2-1; no firm D call. CDR3 length: 14 residues. Germline lookup yields CDR1 SGHTA and CDR2 FQGNSA. V was pared by 2 bases and J by 8 bases, with 13 bases between. CDR3 in DNA: TGTGCCAGCAGCTTAACTCGCAGTAACGATGAGCAGTTCTTC. Translated, it gives CASSLTRSNDEQFF.

V and J are TRBV4-2 and TRBJ1-2; the match to TRBD1 covers 8 bases. The V segment lost 1 base and the J segment 4 bases; nucleotides outside the gene matches: 5. The length of the CDR3 is 15 residues. CDR1 and CDR2 (germline): LGHNA, YNFKEQ. The CDR3 coding sequence is TGTGCCAGCAGCCAAGCCGGGACAGGCCCCTATGGCTACACCTTC. Protein sequence: CASSQAGTGPYGYTF.

Here the CDR3 reads CASSDAGPGQTQYF. CDR3 DNA sequence: TGTGCCAGCAGTGACGCAGGACCTGGGCAGACCCAGTACTTC. This chain uses TRBV6-1 with TRBJ2-5; D is uncertain. CDR3 length: 14 amino acids. Germline V lookup: CDR1 MNHNS, CDR2 SASEGT. Deletions cut 3 bases from V and 6 bases from J, with 14 bases between.

This sequence joins TRBV30 and TRBJ2-3, with 10 bases matching TRBD2. Trimming cost V 8 bases and J 4 bases; bases outside gene matches: 3. This CDR3 has 12 amino acids. The V gene's germline CDR1 is GTSNPN and CDR2 SVGIG (reference sequence). The CDR3 is CASSGGSDTQYF. The CDR3 region has the DNA TGTGCCAGTAGCGGGGGGTCAGATACGCAGTATTTT.

The rearrangement joins TRBV6-1 to TRBJ2-7; 10 bases line up with TRBD1. V was clipped by 5 bases and J by 4 bases; unmatched bases: 5. In germline, CDR1 is MNHNS, CDR2 SASEGT. The CDR3 contains 14 residues. The CDR3 nucleotides are TGTGCCAGCAGTCTTCGGGACAGGGGTTACGAGCAGTACTTC. Protein sequence: CASSLRDRGYEQYF.

Points on this clone: This CDR3 is also generated by other DNA sequences in the sample. The J gene is TRBJ1-1, the V gene TRBV28; D gene ambiguous. The CDR3 length is 13 residues. Germline lookup yields CDR1 MDHEN and CDR2 SYDVKM. V was clipped by 6 bases and J by 4 bases, with 12 bases between them. For the CDR3, the DNA is TGTGCCAGCAGATCGGTTCGATTCACTGAAGCTTTCTTT. It yields the protein CASRSVRFTEAFF.

The V gene is TRBV27, the J gene TRBJ2-3, with 9 nucleotides matching TRBD2. The CDR3 is made up of 19 amino acids. V gave up 3 bases and J gave up 3 bases; unmatched junction bases: 16. Germline V CDR1 and CDR2: MNHEY, SMNVEV (reference sequence). CDR3 loop: CASSFGGRIAGVLTDTQYF. The CDR3 bases are TGTGCCAGCAGTTTTGGGGGCAGGATAGCGGGGGTGTTAACAGATACGCAGTATTTT.

The chain carries TRBV30 and TRBJ2-5; TRBD1 is a possible D gene (6 bases). Germline CDR1 and CDR2: GTSNPN and SVGIG (reference sequence). Trimming took off 4 bases at V and 5 bases at J, with 11 bases between the two ends. This CDR3 is 12 amino acids long. The DNA for the CDR3 is TGTGCCTGGACGGAGCAGGGGGAGACCCAGTACTTC. This translates into CAWTEQGETQYF.

This chain links TRBV6-1 with TRBJ1-1; D gene uncertain. This CDR3 is 13 amino acids long. Trimming pared 5 bases from V and 3 bases from J, leaving 10 bases between. The V gene's germline CDR1 is MNHNS and CDR2 SASEGT. This chain's CDR3 is CASSPRRDTEAFF. CDR3 coding DNA: TGTGCCAGCAGTCCCCGGCGGGACACTGAAGCTTTCTTT.

The rearrangement links TRBV18 to TRBJ1-1; D remains ambiguous. CDR1 is KGHSH and CDR2 is LQKENI in the germline V gene. The CDR3 is 13 residues long. Trimming removed 2 bases from V and 3 bases from J, with 7 bases in between. In nucleotides, the CDR3 is TGTGCCAGCTCACCAGATACGGACACTGAAGCTTTCTTT. Translated, it gives CASSPDTDTEAFF.

This chain's CDR3 is CASRPGSAWNTEAFF. CDR3 in DNA: TGTGCCAGCAGACCCGGGAGTGCCTGGAACACTGAAGCTTTCTTT. The V gene is TRBV28, the J gene TRBJ1-1; D is uncertain. Germline lookup yields CDR1 MDHEN and CDR2 SYDVKM. Deletions cut 6 bases from V and 1 base from J, with 15 bases between. This CDR3 contains 15 residues.

This chain uses TRBV6-1 with TRBJ1-1; the D gene is possibly TRBD1 (6 bases). V was clipped by 3 bases and J by 7 bases, with 18 bases between them. The CDR3 contains 15 residues. Germline CDR1 and CDR2: MNHNS and SASEGT. CDR3 sequence (DNA): TGTGCCAGCAGTGACCTAAGCCTAGGACAGAGTGAAGCTTTCTTT. Amino acid sequence: CASSDLSLGQSEAFF.

The gene calls are TRBV2 and TRBJ2-2, with a weak D call TRBD1 (6 bases). This CDR3 contains 15 residues. The ends were cut back, 5 bases at V and 2 bases at J, with 12 bases in the middle. Germline V lookup: CDR1 SNHLY, CDR2 FYNNEI. The CDR3: CASSRQASNTGELFF. The CDR3 DNA reads as TGTGCCAGCAGTCGACAGGCCAGCAACACCGGGGAGCTGTTTTTT. Together with reference TRBV2 and TRBJ2-2, the CDR3 gives the full variable domain: EPEVTQTPSHQVTQMGQEVILRCVPISNHLYFYWYRQILGQKVEFLVSFYNNEISEKSEIFDDQFSVERPDGSNFTLKIRSTKLEDSAMYFCASSRQASNTGELFFGEGSRLTVL.

The V gene is TRBV6-5, the J gene TRBJ1-2; a possible D gene is TRBD1 (6 bases). CDR3 length: 14 residues. Germline values: CDR1 MNHEY, CDR2 SVGAGI. With 6 bases removed from V and 1 base from J, the gap between germline ends came to 12 bases. CDR3 bases: TGTGCCAGCAGCCTACAGGGTAGTAACTATGGCTACACCTTC. It translates to CASSLQGSNYGYTF.

This clone was observed a single time. V and J are TRBV19 and TRBJ1-2; D gene ambiguous. The length of the CDR3 is 11 residues. Germline-derived CDR1 and CDR2 are LNHDA and SQIVND (reference sequence). Trimming shortened V by 7 bases and J by 6 bases, and 9 bases separated the two germline ends. The CDR3 DNA is TGTGCCAGTATTTGGGGAGATGGCTACACCTTC. This translates into CASIWGDGYTF. Full variable domain (outside the CDR3, taken from reference TRBV19 and TRBJ1-2): DGGITQSPKYLFRKEGQNVTLSCEQNLNHDAMYWYRQDPGQGLRLIYYSQIVNDFQKGDIAEGYSVSREKKESFPLTVTSAQKNPTAFYLCASIWGDGYTFGSGTRLTVV.

This chain connects TRBV15 to TRBJ2-3, with D tentatively TRBD1 (5 bases). The CDR3 loop spans 14 amino acids. Germline CDR1 LNHNV, CDR2 YYDKDF (reference sequence). Trimming left V 3 bases short and J 2 bases short, with 9 bases between. The CDR3 protein is CATSRARDTDTQYF. CDR3 nucleotides: TGTGCCACCAGCAGGGCCAGGGACACAGATACGCAGTATTTT. The variable domain in full, with the rest retrieved from reference TRBV15 and TRBJ2-3, is DAMVIQNPRYQVTQFGKPVTLSCSQTLNHNVMYWYQQKSSQAPKLLFHYYDKDFNNEADTPDNFQSRRPNTSFCFLDIRSPGLGDTAMYLCATSRARDTDTQYFGPGTRLTVL.

This clone has only one observation. This chain uses TRBV19 with TRBJ1-5, with 7 bases fitting TRBD1. V shed 9 bases, J shed 7 bases, and the junction held 15 bases outside the gene matches. This CDR3 comprises 15 residues. The germline V gene has CDR1 LNHDA and CDR2 SQIVND (reference sequence). The CDR3 region has the DNA TGTGCCAGCGAAAAGGGGAGGGGGCAAGGCCAGCCCCAGCATTTT. Translation: CASEKGRGQGQPQHF. The whole variable domain, filled in from reference TRBV19 and TRBJ1-5, reads DGGITQSPKYLFRKEGQNVTLSCEQNLNHDAMYWYRQDPGQGLRLIYYSQIVNDFQKGDIAEGYSVSREKKESFPLTVTSAQKNPTAFYLCASEKGRGQGQPQHFGDGTRLSIL.

This chain links TRBV11-2 with TRBJ1-4; D is undetermined. Trimming pared 0 bases from V and 10 bases from J, leaving 9 bases between. This CDR3 contains 13 residues. The germline V gene encodes CDR1 SGHAT and CDR2 FQNNGV. The CDR3 bases are TGTGCCAGCAGCTTAGATTGGGTGGGAAAACTGTTTTTT. Translated: CASSLDWVGKLFF.

The V gene is TRBV19, the J gene TRBJ1-1; possible D gene TRBD1, 6 bases. This CDR3 has 17 amino acids. V was pared by 5 bases and J by 0 bases, with 19 bases between. CDR1 and CDR2 from the germline V gene are LNHDA and SQIVND (reference sequence). CDR3 coding DNA: TGTGCCAGTAGTTCTCCGTGGGGACAAAGCATGAACACTGAAGCTTTCTTT. The encoded protein is CASSSPWGQSMNTEAFF.

In its sample, this clone was seen once. The chain recombines TRBV30 with TRBJ2-7; 16 positions agree with TRBD2. Trimming cost V 2 bases and J 2 bases; bases outside gene matches: 3. The CDR3 sequence is 16 residues long. The germline V gene has CDR1 GTSNPN and CDR2 SVGIG (reference sequence). The CDR3 DNA sequence: TGTGCCTGGAGTCGGGGACTAGCGGGAGGGCCCTACGAGCAGTACTTC. Protein sequence: CAWSRGLAGGPYEQYF.